Below are 5 T cell receptor beta chains sequenced from a single sample in a study of technical replicates of blood from a few donors. The method was immunoSEQ multiplex PCR; TCRdb's version includes in-frame clones alone and lacks a portion of them. The data contain over 50,000 clones, 80% to 95% of them seen just once; the ten biggest clones take up more than 3.5%. The sample was PBMCs. The receptors stem from a human donor in good health. Some clones in this sample may be carry-over from other donors' samples.

The rearrangement links TRBV11-3 to TRBJ1-4; D is ambiguous. Trimming shortened V by 6 bases and J by 4 bases, and 9 bases separated the two germline ends. CDR1 SGHNT and CDR2 YENEEA come from the germline V gene. The CDR3 is made up of 13 amino acids. The CDR3 DNA is TGTGCCAGCAGTAGACGGAGTAATGAAAAACTGTTTTTT. As protein: CASSRRSNEKLFF.

This chain connects TRBV30 to TRBJ2-7; D possibly corresponds to TRBD2 (6 bases). Trimming stripped 3 bases from V and 7 bases from J, with 19 bases between. Germline CDR1 and CDR2: GTSNPN and SVGIG (reference sequence). This CDR3 has 14 amino acids. For the CDR3, the DNA is TGTGCCTGGAGCCCAGGCGGGACTTATAGGGAGCAGTACTTC. This gives the protein CAWSPGGTYREQYF.

This rearrangement joins TRBV29-1 to TRBJ1-4, with 7 bases identical to TRBD1. V was clipped by 6 bases and J by 0 bases; unmatched bases: 7. Germline V gene sequence: CDR1 SQVTM, CDR2 ANQGSEA. This CDR3 spans 15 amino acids. The CDR3 here is CSVTSTGATNEKLFF. CDR3 sequence (DNA): TGCAGCGTGACTTCTACAGGGGCAACTAATGAAAAACTGTTTTTT.

This chain connects TRBV6-5 to TRBJ1-5; 10 bases map to TRBD1. The germline CDR1 and CDR2 sequences are MNHEY and SVGAGI. V shed 5 bases and J 6 bases; nucleotides not matched to a gene: 1. The CDR3 contains 13 residues. The CDR3 DNA follows: TGTGCCAGCAGTGGGACAGGGGTTCAGCCCCAGCATTTT. This gives the protein CASSGTGVQPQHF.

The chain links TRBV4-3 to TRBJ2-1; TRBD1 might be the D (6 bases). CDR3 length: 16 residues. CDR1 LGHNA and CDR2 YSLEER come from the germline V gene. Trimming took 0 bases from V and 10 from J, leaving 19 bases between them. The CDR3 DNA reads as TGCGCCAGCAGCCAAGATCTGCCGGACAGAGCGTGGGAGCAGTTCTTC. This gives the protein CASSQDLPDRAWEQFF.